The text below deals with one TCR beta chain. Trimming took 8 bases from V and 3 from J, leaving 8 bases between them. This CDR3 spans 11 amino acids. Germline CDR1 reads MDHEN; CDR2 reads SYDVKM. Prior to thyroid surgery, none of the patients had received any treatment. The data derive from a study of metastatic and nonmetastatic thyroid tumors. Using MiXCR, TCRdb reanalyzed the PCR reads. The sample lists roughly 23,000 clones; approximately 21% were seen once. Sequences were obtained from blood. This clonotype was sampled from a male donor with papillary thyroid cancer or a benign thyroid nodule (not recorded which). Some clones in this sample may be carry-over from other donors' samples. The V gene is TRBV28, the J gene TRBJ2-7; unclear D gene. For the CDR3, the DNA is TGTGCCAGCTCCGGAGACTACGAGCAGTACTTC. Residues: CASSGDYEQYF.